This T cell receptor (beta chain) was sequenced in a study of T cell repertoires in cytomegalovirus infection. Study-level background: The public TCR beta signatures pointed to both CMV infection and matching HLA type. Study findings and constraints: Summed frequency of shared TCR beta families picked out CMV carriers who also had the relevant HLA. Dominant in the ex vivo response were TCR beta clonotypes restricted by HLA-C and specific for CMV.

The CDR3 has 13 residues. Germline CDR1 and CDR2: DFQATT and SNEGSKA (reference sequence). V lost 0 bases to trimming and J lost 6 bases, with 11 bases between them. TCRdb independently ran MiXCR on the reads; one entry per CDR3 protein. This sample has almost 550,000 distinct CDR3 sequences, with about 15% found just once. The table lists this clonotype with a few counts. Antigen unknown. V and J are TRBV20-1 and TRBJ2-5; the D call may be TRBD1 or TRBD2 (5 bases each). Sequenced material: CD8+ T cells from PBMCs. The receptor was derived from a human donor in good health (CMV status not recorded). Some clones in this sample may be carry-over from other donors' samples. The CDR3 bases are TGCAGTGCTAGAGATCCTGGGGGAAAGACCCAGTACTTC. This encodes CSARDPGGKTQYF.